The 32 T cell receptor beta chains listed next were all sequenced from one sample in a study of blood T cell repertoires in COVID-19 (dated by TCRdb to 2020 to 2021). Library preparation used the immunoSEQ multiplex PCR assay. TCRdb limited this immuneACCESS table to in-frame rearrangements with V and J called. A share of clones is missing; checked studies link under half to unresolved V genes, and the rest is unexplained. Counted in this sample were about 500,000 clones; roughly nine tenths of them appeared once. Of the sample, around 0.64% is held by the ten largest clones. The sample comprised PBMCs or T cells enriched from blood (not recorded which). Receptors were obtained from a woman younger than 35 who had recovered from COVID-19.

The V gene is TRBV6-4, the J gene TRBJ1-2, with D possibly TRBD1 on 6 matching bases. Per germline, CDR1 MRHNA and CDR2 SNTAGT. The CDR3 extends over 14 amino acids. V gave up 3 bases and J gave up 5 bases, with 13 bases separating them. Here the CDR3 reads CASSEGATGYGYTF. The CDR3 nucleotides are TGTGCCAGCAGTGAGGGGGCTACAGGGTATGGCTACACCTTC.

The chain uses TRBV28 and TRBJ2-7, with D unresolved. Trimming removed 5 bases from V and 2 bases from J, with 7 bases in between. The germline V gene encodes CDR1 MDHEN and CDR2 SYDVKM. The CDR3 is 12 amino acids. The CDR3 is CASSPQTYEQYF. The CDR3 nucleotides are TGTGCCAGCAGTCCCCAGACCTACGAGCAGTACTTC.

The chain combines TRBV5-1 with TRBJ1-1; 8 bases are shared with TRBD1. Trimming cost V 5 bases and J 3 bases; bases outside gene matches: 9. The CDR3 is 15 residues long. Germline V gene lookup returns CDR1 SGHRS and CDR2 YFSETQ. CDR3 bases: TGCGCCAGCAGTCGATTTGGACAGGGAGACACTGAAGCTTTCTTT. It codes for CASSRFGQGDTEAFF.

Note on this clone: Germline is not matched at one junction end, which may reflect a read error. This chain links TRBV15 with TRBJ2-5; 8 bases match TRBD1. The CDR3 spans 13 residues. From germline, CDR1 is LNHNV and CDR2 YYDKDF (reference sequence). This CDR3 reads CATRRGHQETQYF. CDR3 coding DNA: TGTGCCACCCGCAGGGGGCACCAAGAGACCCAGTACTTC.

The V and J genes are TRBV2 and TRBJ2-1, with D maybe TRBD1 (7 bases). Trimming pared 3 bases from V and 14 bases from J, leaving 17 bases between. The CDR3 sequence is 13 residues long. The germline V gene has CDR1 SNHLY and CDR2 FYNNEI. The CDR3 region has the DNA TGTGCCAGCAGTGATTCAAGGGGGGACAGAGAGTTCTTC. Translated: CASSDSRGDREFF.

The rearrangement links TRBV5-5 to TRBJ2-7; D might be TRBD2 (6 bases). The length of the CDR3 is 13 residues. Germline V gene sequence: CDR1 SGHKS, CDR2 YYEKEE (reference sequence). V was shortened by 3 bases and J by 2 bases, with 9 bases between the two germline ends. For the CDR3, the DNA is TGTGCCAGCAGCTCCGGGACTGCCTACGAGCAGTACTTC. Translating it yields CASSSGTAYEQYF.

About this clone itself: This same CDR3 is encoded by further DNA sequences in the sample. For the CDR3, the DNA is TGTGCCAGCAGCTTAGAGGGGGCAGATACGCAGTATTTT. This codes for CASSLEGADTQYF. This chain connects TRBV7-8 to TRBJ2-3, with D possibly matching TRBD1 (6 bases). CDR1 is SGHVS, CDR2 FQNEAQ, per germline. Trimming pared 1 base from V and 4 bases from J, leaving 6 bases between. The CDR3 sequence is 13 residues long. The full variable domain, rest sourced from reference TRBV7-8 and TRBJ2-3, is GAGVSQSPRYKVAKRGQDVALRCDPISGHVSLFWYQQALGQGPEFLTYFQNEAQLDKSGLPSDRFFAERPEGSVSTLKIQRTQQEDSAVYLCASSLEGADTQYFGPGTRLTVL.

The V call is TRBV5-4, the J call TRBJ2-3; 11 nucleotides line up with TRBD2. Per the germline V gene, CDR1 is SGHNT and CDR2 is YYREEE (reference sequence). The CDR3 contains 18 residues. Germline trimming cut 0 bases from V and 1 base from J; bases unmatched to any gene: 7. The CDR3 protein is CASSLGLAGGLGTDTQYF. The CDR3 DNA follows: TGTGCCAGCAGCTTGGGCCTAGCGGGGGGTCTTGGCACAGATACGCAGTATTTT.

The table lists this clone with a few counts. The chain employs TRBV5-5 and TRBJ1-6; TRBD1 aligns across 7 bases. This CDR3 has 15 amino acids. V dropped 3 bases and J dropped 10; count of bases not matched to a gene: 10. CDR1 and CDR2 from the germline V gene are SGHKS and YYEKEE (reference sequence). DNA of the CDR3: TGTGCCAGCAGCTCCAAGACAGGGATAGGGTCACCCCTCCACTTT. As protein: CASSSKTGIGSPLHF.

The rearrangement joins TRBV28 to TRBJ1-6; TRBD1 might be the D (5 bases). The CDR3 contains 15 residues. CDR1 and CDR2 (germline): MDHEN, SYDVKM. Deletions cut 6 bases from V and 9 bases from J, with 18 bases between. CDR3 loop: CASSPGTDGISPLHF. DNA of the CDR3: TGTGCCAGCAGCCCCGGGACTGATGGAATTTCACCCCTCCACTTT.

The rearrangement joins TRBV5-1 to TRBJ2-5, with D tentatively TRBD1 (6 bases). The CDR3 consists of 14 residues. V dropped 2 bases and J dropped 3 bases, with 11 bases sitting between them. The germline CDR1 and CDR2 sequences are SGHRS and YFSETQ. CDR3 residues: CASSFGAGEETQYF. The CDR3 nucleotides are TGCGCCAGCAGCTTTGGGGCAGGGGAAGAGACCCAGTACTTC.

The J gene is TRBJ1-5, the V gene TRBV18, with D hard to call. Germline CDR1 KGHSH, CDR2 LQKENI. V lost 4 bases and J 6 bases, leaving 10 bases between the germline ends. The CDR3 is 13 amino acids. The CDR3 nucleotides are TGTGCCAGCTCACAGGGAGATAGTCAGCCCCAGCATTTT. Its translation is CASSQGDSQPQHF.

V is TRBV5-1 and J is TRBJ1-6; 7 bases are shared with TRBD1. CDR3 length: 15 residues. From germline, CDR1 is SGHRS and CDR2 YFSETQ. V dropped 0 bases and J dropped 13; count of bases not matched to a gene: 10. The CDR3 nucleotides are TGCGCCAGCAGCTTGGGGACAGGTGGAAGAGGTCCCCTCCACTTT. Protein sequence: CASSLGTGGRGPLHF.

The chain's CDR3 is CASSLGSVFNSPLHF. In DNA, the CDR3 is TGTGCCAGCAGCTTGGGCAGCGTCTTTAATTCACCCCTCCACTTT. This chain joins TRBV5-6 and TRBJ1-6; no definite D call. V lost 0 bases and J lost 6, with 10 bases in between. This CDR3 comprises 15 residues. The germline gives CDR1 SGHDT, CDR2 YYEEEE.

In its sample, this clone was seen once. V and J are TRBV19 and TRBJ1-1, with D perhaps matching TRBD1 (5 bases). Trimming removed 4 bases at V and 5 bases at J, with 14 bases between. This CDR3 contains 14 residues. CDR1 LNHDA and CDR2 SQIVND come from the germline V gene (reference sequence). CDR3 region: CASSKTRGETEAFF. Here the CDR3 DNA reads TGTGCCAGTAGTAAGACTAGGGGAGAAACTGAAGCTTTCTTT.

Concerning this clone: A read error may account for a junction end that differs from germline. The chain carries TRBV5-1 and TRBJ1-4, with D tentatively TRBD1 (6 bases). There are 18 residues in the CDR3. Per the germline V gene, CDR1 is SGHRS and CDR2 is YFSETQ. The CDR3 region is CTSSLGRQGRIGNEKLFF. Written as DNA, the CDR3 is TGCACCAGCAGCTTGGGACGTCAGGGGCGCATTGGTAATGAAAAACTGTTTTTT.

This rearrangement joins TRBV5-1 to TRBJ2-7, with D possibly TRBD2 on 5 matching bases. The V and J ends lost 0 bases and 3 bases respectively, with 16 bases between them. The CDR3 consists of 16 residues. CDR1 and CDR2 from the germline V gene are SGHRS and YFSETQ. This chain's CDR3 is CASSLAGVGMGYEQYF. In DNA, the CDR3 is TGCGCCAGCAGCTTGGCCGGGGTAGGGATGGGCTACGAGCAGTACTTC.

The CDR3 here is CASSINRDFTEAFF. CDR3 DNA: TGTGCCAGTAGTATCAACCGGGACTTCACTGAAGCTTTCTTT. The J gene is TRBJ1-1, the V gene TRBV19; D may be TRBD1 (5 bases). Germline loops: CDR1 LNHDA, CDR2 SQIVND (reference sequence). Trimming stripped 3 bases from V and 4 bases from J, with 12 bases between. The CDR3 sequence is 14 residues long.

J is TRBJ2-7 and V is TRBV6-6, with D possibly TRBD1 on 5 matching bases. The CDR3 is 13 residues long. V was cut by 6 bases and J by 4 bases, with 13 bases left in between. In germline, CDR1 is MNHNY, CDR2 SVGAGI (reference sequence). The CDR3: CASRTGLGYEQYF. CDR3 DNA sequence: TGTGCCAGCAGAACAGGCCTGGGGTACGAGCAGTACTTC.

The gene calls are TRBV7-9 and TRBJ1-3; D unclear. This CDR3 has 16 residues. Germline V gene data show CDR1 as SEHNR and CDR2 as FQNEAQ (reference sequence). The V gene lost 5 bases and the J gene lost 4 bases, with 18 bases spanning the gap. In DNA form, the CDR3 reads TGTGCCAGCAGCCCTCCCGGTGTGGGCCCCGGAAACACCATATATTTT. Protein sequence: CASSPPGVGPGNTIYF.

The V call is TRBV14, the J call TRBJ1-1; D is unclear. The CDR3 covers 15 residues. Germline V gene sequence: CDR1 SGHDN, CDR2 FVKESK. V lost 4 bases and J 1 base, leaving 13 bases between the germline ends. CDR3 coding DNA: TGTGCCAGCAGCCGCGGACTGGGGTCGAACACTGAAGCTTTCTTT. Amino acids: CASSRGLGSNTEAFF.

This chain uses TRBV5-1 with TRBJ1-5; 7 nucleotides match TRBD1. CDR3 length: 13 amino acids. The trim removed 4 bases at V and 4 bases at J, leaving 2 bases unmatched. Germline assignment: CDR1 SGHRS and CDR2 YFSETQ. The chain's CDR3 is CASSTGQNQPQHF. In DNA, the CDR3 is TGCGCCAGCAGCACGGGACAGAATCAGCCCCAGCATTTT.

This rearrangement joins TRBV7-9 to TRBJ2-5; D gene uncertain. The length of the CDR3 is 18 residues. V was trimmed by 5 bases and J by 1 base, leaving 23 bases between them. The germline V gene has CDR1 SEHNR and CDR2 FQNEAQ (reference sequence). CDR3 coding DNA: TGTGCCAGCAGCCAAACTCCCCGCGGAGCATTGATCCAAGAGACCCAGTACTTC. Its translation: CASSQTPRGALIQETQYF.

The chain uses TRBV10-3 and TRBJ2-7; tentatively, D is TRBD2 (5 bases). CDR1 ENHRY and CDR2 SYGVKD come from the germline V gene. The V end was cut by 3 bases, the J end by 2 bases, with 11 bases between. The CDR3 has 14 residues. CDR3 nucleotide sequence: TGTGCCATCAGTGATCTTCGCGGGCCCTACGAGCAGTACTTC. This translates into CAISDLRGPYEQYF.

The gene calls are TRBV11-2 and TRBJ1-1; a possible D gene is TRBD1 (5 bases). Germline CDR1 SGHAT, CDR2 FQNNGV. V was clipped by 9 bases and J by 0 bases, with 11 bases between them. This CDR3 has 13 amino acids. DNA for the CDR3: TGTGCCAGTAATAGACAGCTGAACACTGAAGCTTTCTTT. Its protein product is CASNRQLNTEAFF.

The gene calls are TRBV3-1 (or the pseudogene TRBV3-2) and TRBJ2-4, with TRBD2 as a possible D gene (6 bases). V dropped 0 bases and J dropped 4 bases, with 13 bases sitting between them. Germline CDR1 is LGHDT and CDR2 is YNNKEL (reference sequence). CDR3 length: 16 residues. The CDR3 DNA sequence: TGTGCCAGCAGCCAAGAGGGGACGGGGGATAAAAACATTCAGTACTTC. Its protein is CASSQEGTGDKNIQYF.

The chain recombines TRBV18 with TRBJ2-7; D perhaps matches TRBD2 (7 bases). This CDR3 has 13 amino acids. From germline, CDR1 is KGHSH and CDR2 LQKENI. The germline V and J ends were trimmed by 6 bases and 5 bases, with 14 bases remaining between them. CDR3 sequence: CASSQGGGDEQYF. The CDR3 DNA is TGTGCCAGCTCCCAAGGGGGAGGGGACGAGCAGTACTTC.

This clone was counted between two and nine times. The gene calls are TRBV15 and TRBJ1-5; D is possibly TRBD1 (5 bases). This CDR3 spans 14 amino acids. Germline V lookup: CDR1 LNHNV, CDR2 YYDKDF (reference sequence). Trimming removed 5 bases at V and 10 bases at J, with 18 bases between. CDR3 DNA: TGTGCCACCAGCGACCCGCGGGGGGTCAGCCCCCAGCATTTT. This codes for CATSDPRGVSPQHF.

The V gene is TRBV24-1, the J gene TRBJ2-1, with 10 positions matching TRBD1. There are 11 residues in the CDR3. Germline V CDR1 and CDR2: KGHDR, SFDVKD. Trimming cost V 10 bases and J 9 bases; bases outside gene matches: 2. CDR3 bases: TGTGCCACTAGACAGGGGGCTGAGCAGTTCTTC. It specifies CATRQGAEQFF.

The chain employs TRBV12-5 and TRBJ1-1; 7 nucleotides agree with TRBD1. The V segment lost 1 base and the J segment 5 bases; nucleotides outside the gene matches: 4. The germline CDR1 and CDR2 sequences are LGHNT and FRNRAP. The CDR3 contains 14 residues. The CDR3 sequence is CASGLGRGWTEAFF. CDR3 in DNA: TGTGCTAGTGGTTTGGGCAGGGGGTGGACTGAAGCTTTCTTT. The variable domain in full, completed from reference TRBV12-5 and TRBJ1-1, reads DARVTQTPRHKVTEMGQEVTMRCQPILGHNTVFWYRQTMMQGLELLAYFRNRAPLDDSGMPKDRFSAEMPDATLATLKIQPSEPRDSAVYFCASGLGRGWTEAFFGQGTRLTVV.

The genes are TRBV7-2 and TRBJ2-6, with D unresolved. The CDR3 has 16 amino acids. The germline V and J ends were trimmed by 6 bases and 0 bases, with 12 bases remaining between them. Germline V gene lookup returns CDR1 SGHTA and CDR2 FQGNSA. In DNA form, the CDR3 reads TGTGCCAGCAGTTCCCAGGCCACCTCTGGGGCCAACGTCCTGACTTTC. Protein: CASSSQATSGANVLTF.

The V gene is TRBV20-1, the J gene TRBJ2-3; D gene ambiguous. The germline V gene has CDR1 DFQATT and CDR2 SNEGSKA (reference sequence). CDR3 length equals 10 residues. V gave up 3 bases and J gave up 5 bases, with 3 bases separating them. The chain's CDR3 is CSASLDTQYF. The CDR3 DNA sequence: TGCAGTGCTAGCCTAGATACGCAGTATTTT.